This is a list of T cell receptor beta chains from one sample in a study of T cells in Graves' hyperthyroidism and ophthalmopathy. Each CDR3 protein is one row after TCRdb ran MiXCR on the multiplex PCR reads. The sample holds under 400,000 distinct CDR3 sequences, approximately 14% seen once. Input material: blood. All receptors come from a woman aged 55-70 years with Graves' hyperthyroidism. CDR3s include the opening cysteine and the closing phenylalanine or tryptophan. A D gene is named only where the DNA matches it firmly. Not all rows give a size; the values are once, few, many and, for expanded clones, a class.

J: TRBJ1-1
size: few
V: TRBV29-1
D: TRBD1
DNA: TGCGCCGTCAGGGGGCTCTACACTGAAGCTTTCTTT
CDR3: CAVRGLYTEAFF

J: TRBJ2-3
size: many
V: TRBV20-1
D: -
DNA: TGCAGTGCTAGAGTCGGGGGCAGGGCGGCAGATACGCAGTATTTT
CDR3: CSARVGGRAADTQYF

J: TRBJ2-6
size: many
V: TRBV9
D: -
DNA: TGTGCCAGCAGGGTTCACTCTGGGGCCAACGTCCTGACTTTC
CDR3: CASRVHSGANVLTF

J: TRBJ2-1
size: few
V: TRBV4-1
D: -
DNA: TGCGCCAGCAGCCAAGGGGGGGTAGAAACGAGCTCCTACAATGAGCAGTTCTTC
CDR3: CASSQGGVETSSYNEQFF

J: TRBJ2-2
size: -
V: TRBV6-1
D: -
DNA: TGTGCCAGCAGACCCGACATTCGCACCGGGGAGCTGTTTTTT
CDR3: CASRPDIRTGELFF

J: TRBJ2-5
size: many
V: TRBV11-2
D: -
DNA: TGTGCCAGCAGCTTAGATAGGTCGCCGGAGTACTTC
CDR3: CASSLDRSPEYF

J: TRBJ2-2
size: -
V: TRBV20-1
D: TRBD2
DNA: TGCAGTGCTAGAGATTCCCGACTAGCGGGAGCCGGGGAGCTGTTTTTT
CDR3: CSARDSRLAGAGELFF

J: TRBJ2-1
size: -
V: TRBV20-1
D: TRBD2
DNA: TGCAGTGCTAGAGATCCGGCTAGCGGGGGACTATTCTACAATGAGCAGTTCTTC
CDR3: CSARDPASGGLFYNEQFF

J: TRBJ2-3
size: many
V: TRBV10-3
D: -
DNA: TGTGCCATCAGGAGGGGGGCGACGAGCACAGATACGCAGTATTTT
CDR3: CAIRRGATSTDTQYF

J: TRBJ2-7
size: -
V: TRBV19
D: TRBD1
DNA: TGTGCCAGTAGTACCACAGGGGGCCCCTACGAGCAGTACTTC
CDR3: CASSTTGGPYEQYF

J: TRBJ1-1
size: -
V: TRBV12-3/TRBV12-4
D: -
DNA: TGTGCCAGCAGTTTTAGACAGCGATATGAAGCTTTCTTT
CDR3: CASSFRQRYEAFF

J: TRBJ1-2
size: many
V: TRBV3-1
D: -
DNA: TGTGCCAGCAGCCAAGATCGAGGGGTAGGTGGCTACACCTTC
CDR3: CASSQDRGVGGYTF

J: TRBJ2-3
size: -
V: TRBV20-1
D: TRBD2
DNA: TGCAGTGCTGAGGGACTAGAACCAGATACGCAGTATTTT
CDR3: CSAEGLEPDTQYF

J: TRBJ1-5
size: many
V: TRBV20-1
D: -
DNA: TGCAGTGCTAGAGATCGGGTGATCGGGGGGGGGGTAGGGCCCCAGCATTTT
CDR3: CSARDRVIGGGVGPQHF

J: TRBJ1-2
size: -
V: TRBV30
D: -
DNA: TGTGCCTGGCGTGCGGCAGGGGCCTATGGCTACACCTTC
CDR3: CAWRAAGAYGYTF

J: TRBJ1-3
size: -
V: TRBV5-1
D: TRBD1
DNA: TGCGCCAGCAGCTTCAATGGACAGGGGAACACCATATATTTT
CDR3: CASSFNGQGNTIYF

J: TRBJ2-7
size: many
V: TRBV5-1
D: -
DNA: TGCGCCAGCAGCTGGCGGGACGGCTCCTACGAGCAGTACTTC
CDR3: CASSWRDGSYEQYF

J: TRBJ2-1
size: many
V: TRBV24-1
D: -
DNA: TGTGCCACCAGTGATTCCGCCCGGCGTCGTAATGAGCAGTTCTTC
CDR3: CATSDSARRRNEQFF

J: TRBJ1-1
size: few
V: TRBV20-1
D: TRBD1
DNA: TGCAGTGCTAGGTTGGGAGGCAGGGGGGCGAGCACTGAAGCTTTCTTT
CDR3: CSARLGGRGASTEAFF

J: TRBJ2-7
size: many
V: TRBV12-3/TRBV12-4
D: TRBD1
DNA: TGTGCCAGCGGCCTCCAGACAGGGGGCATCTACGAGCAGTACTTC
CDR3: CASGLQTGGIYEQYF

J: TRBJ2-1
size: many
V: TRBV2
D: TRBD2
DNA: TGTGCCAGCAGTGGAACACCGGGACTAGCGGGAGGGTATCAGCAGTTCTTC
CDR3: CASSGTPGLAGGYQQFF

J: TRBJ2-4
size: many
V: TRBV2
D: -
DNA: TGTGCCAGCAGTGCCGGGACTAAAAACATTCAGTACTTC
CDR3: CASSAGTKNIQYF

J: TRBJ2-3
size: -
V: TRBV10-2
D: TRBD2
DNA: TGCGCCAGCAGCGAAGTGGGAGGGGCAGATACGCAGTATTTT
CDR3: CASSEVGGADTQYF

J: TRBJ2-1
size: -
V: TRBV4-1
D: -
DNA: TGCGCCAGCAGTTTCCCGGGAGAAAAAGAGCAGTTCTTC
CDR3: CASSFPGEKEQFF

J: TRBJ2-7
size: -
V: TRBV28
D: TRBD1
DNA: TGTGCCAGCAGAGGTTTAGGACAGGGCCGTCACGAGCAGTACTTC
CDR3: CASRGLGQGRHEQYF

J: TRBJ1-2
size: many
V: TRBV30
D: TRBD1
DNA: TGTGCCTGGAGTGCAGGACAGGAGGTCTATGGCTACACCTTC
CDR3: CAWSAGQEVYGYTF

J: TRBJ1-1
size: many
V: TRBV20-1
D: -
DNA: TGCAGTGCTCTCGGGGGGTACCGGAACACTGAAGCTTTCTTT
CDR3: CSALGGYRNTEAFF

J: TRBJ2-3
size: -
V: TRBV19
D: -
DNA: TGTGCCAGTAGACACCTCACCACAGATACGCAGTATTTT
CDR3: CASRHLTTDTQYF

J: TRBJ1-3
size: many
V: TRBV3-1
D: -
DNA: TGTGCCAGCAGCCGACGAGGGGGGGCAGAAGGAAACACCATATATTTT
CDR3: CASSRRGGAEGNTIYF

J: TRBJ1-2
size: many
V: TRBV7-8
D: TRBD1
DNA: TGTGCCAGCAGCCCACGAGGGACAGGAAATTATGGCTACACCTTC
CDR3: CASSPRGTGNYGYTF

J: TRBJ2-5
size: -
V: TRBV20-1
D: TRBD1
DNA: TGCAGTGCTAGAGTGGGCCAAGGGACAGGGGAAGAGACCCAGTACTTC
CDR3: CSARVGQGTGEETQYF

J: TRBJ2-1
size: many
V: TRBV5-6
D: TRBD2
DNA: TGTGCCAGCAGCTTGGGGACTAGAAGGGCCAATGAGCAGTTCTTC
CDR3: CASSLGTRRANEQFF

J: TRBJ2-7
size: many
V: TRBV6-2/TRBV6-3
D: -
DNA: TGTGCCAGCACCCCTAGTCGTGCCGGGAGTCCCTACGAGCAGTACTTC
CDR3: CASTPSRAGSPYEQYF

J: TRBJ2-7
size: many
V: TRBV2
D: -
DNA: TGTGCCAGCAGAGAACCCCGACAGAGAGAACCGGCCGTGCAGTACTTC
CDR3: CASREPRQREPAVQYF

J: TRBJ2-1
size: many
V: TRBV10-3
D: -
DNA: TGTGCCATCAGTGATTCAGGCACCTACAATGAGCAGTTCTTC
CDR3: CAISDSGTYNEQFF

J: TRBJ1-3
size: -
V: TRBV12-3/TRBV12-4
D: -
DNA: TGTGCCAGCAGTTTATTGGGATACACCATATATTTT
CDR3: CASSLLGYTIYF

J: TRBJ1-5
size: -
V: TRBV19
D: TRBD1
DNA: TGTGCCAGTAGTATAACCGGGACAGGCCTACACGGACAGCCCCAGCATTTT
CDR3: CASSITGTGLHGQPQHF

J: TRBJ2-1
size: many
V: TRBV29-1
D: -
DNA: TGCAGCGTTGACGATGGAAGCTCCTACAATGAGCAGTTCTTC
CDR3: CSVDDGSSYNEQFF

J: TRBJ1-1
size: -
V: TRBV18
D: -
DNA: TGTGCCAGCTCACCAAGCTTTGGCCCGAACACTGAAGCTTTCTTT
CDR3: CASSPSFGPNTEAFF

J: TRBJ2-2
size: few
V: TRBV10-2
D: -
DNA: TGCGCCAGCACGGCACGGAACACCGGGGAGCTGTTTTTT
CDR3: CASTARNTGELFF

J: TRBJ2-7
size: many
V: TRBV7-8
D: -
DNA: TGTGCCAGCAGCTTGGAGAGGATAGGACTCTACGAGCAGTACTTC
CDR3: CASSLERIGLYEQYF

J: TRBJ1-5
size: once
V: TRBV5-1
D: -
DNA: TGCGCCAGCAGCTTTGGGTTAGATAGCAATCAGCCCCAGCATTTT
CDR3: CASSFGLDSNQPQHF

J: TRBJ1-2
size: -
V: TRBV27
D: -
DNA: TGTGCCAGCAGCACACGGGGGGGTAACTATGGCTACACCTTC
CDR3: CASSTRGGNYGYTF

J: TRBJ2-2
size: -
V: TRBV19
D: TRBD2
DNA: TGTGCCAGTAGTATCAGGACTAGCGGGAGTGTAGTCTCCGGGGAGCTGTTTTTT
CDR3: CASSIRTSGSVVSGELFF

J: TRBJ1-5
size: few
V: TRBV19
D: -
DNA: TGTGCCAGTGCGGGGTCCGCTGGCAATCAGCCCCAGCATTTT
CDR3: CASAGSAGNQPQHF

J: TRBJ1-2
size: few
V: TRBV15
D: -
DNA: TGTGCCACCAGCAGAGAAGCGGGGGGGAGCTATGGCTACACCTTC
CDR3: CATSREAGGSYGYTF

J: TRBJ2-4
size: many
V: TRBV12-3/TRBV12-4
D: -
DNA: TGTGCCATCGAATCGGGGGCCAAAAACATTCAGTACTTT
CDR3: CAIESGAKNIQYF

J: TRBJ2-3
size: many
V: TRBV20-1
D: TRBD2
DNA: TGCAGTGCTAGTGGCGGGAGGTCTAGCACAGATACGCAGTATTTT
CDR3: CSASGGRSSTDTQYF

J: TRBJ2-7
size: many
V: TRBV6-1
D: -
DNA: TGTGCCAGCAGTAGGGGGGGCGAACGGGACGAGCAGTACTTC
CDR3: CASSRGGERDEQYF

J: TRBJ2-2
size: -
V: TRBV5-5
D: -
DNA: TGTGCCAGCAGCTTAGTAGCTTTAGCGAACACCGGGGAGCTGTTTTTT
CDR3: CASSLVALANTGELFF

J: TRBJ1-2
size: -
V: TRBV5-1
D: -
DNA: TGCGCCAGCAGCACCTGGACAGCTAACTATGGCTACACCTTC
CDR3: CASSTWTANYGYTF

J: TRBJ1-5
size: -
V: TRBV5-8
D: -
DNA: TGTGCCAGCAGCTTGGAGTTCGGGTGGGACAAGAGCAATCAGCCCCAGCATTTT
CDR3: CASSLEFGWDKSNQPQHF

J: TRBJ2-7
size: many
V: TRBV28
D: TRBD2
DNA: TGTGCCAGCAGTCCGGGACTAGGAGCCTACGAGCAGTACTTC
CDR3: CASSPGLGAYEQYF

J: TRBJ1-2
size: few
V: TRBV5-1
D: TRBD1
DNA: TGCGCCAGCAGCTTGGACTACCGGGACAGGGATGGCTACACCTTC
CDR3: CASSLDYRDRDGYTF